The rows below give T cell receptor beta chains drawn from one sample of a study of shared clonotypes between healthy human individuals. Clones were sequenced by immunoSEQ multiplex PCR, and TCRdb holds only the in-frame ones, with some missing. The table lists 2 million to 2.5 million clones, 93% of them singletons. The sample consisted of naive CD4+ T cells from PBMCs. These receptors all stem from a man aged 18 to 35 in good health. Some clones in this sample may be carry-over from other donors' samples. The CDR3 runs from the conserved cysteine through the conserved F or W. Clone size appears in some rows only: once, few, many, or a class for an expanded clone.

J,V,size,CDR3
TRBJ2-1,TRBV7-2,.,CASTLGFRNEQFF
TRBJ1-1,TRBV6-1,.,CASRGGGVPEAFF
TRBJ2-3,TRBV27,.,CASRPQGGGGTDTQYF
TRBJ2-3,TRBV25-1,.,CASSAQASTDTQYF
TRBJ2-7,TRBV11-2,.,CASKQGVLSYEQYF
TRBJ2-7,TRBV28,.,CASSFGGVSYEQYF
TRBJ1-3,TRBV30,.,CAWGTAEISGNTIYF
TRBJ2-1,TRBV30,.,CAWSPPGLAGVNEQFF
TRBJ2-6,TRBV28,.,CASRDGSSGANVLTF
TRBJ2-7,TRBV6-5,.,CASSRLTGAYEQYF
TRBJ1-2,TRBV5-8,.,CASSLGTGRRTGYTF
TRBJ2-5,TRBV9,.,CASSVEGYQETQYF
TRBJ2-2,TRBV4-2,.,CASSQLTGVAGELFF
TRBJ2-1,TRBV28,.,CASSFWFPGARQFF
TRBJ2-5,TRBV15,.,CATSRGQAQETQYF
TRBJ1-5,TRBV28,.,CASRRGGTVSNQPQHF
TRBJ1-1,TRBV25-1,.,CASSELGEINEAFF
TRBJ2-3,TRBV7-9,.,CASSGGQGSRITDTQYF
TRBJ1-2,TRBV11-2,.,CASSSSRIYGYTF
TRBJ2-3,TRBV5-1,.,CASSSRVKDTDTQYF
TRBJ2-6,TRBV9,.,CASSAGVGRPTSGANVLTF
TRBJ1-4,TRBV4-3,.,CASSQDLRGGGVTTNEKLFF
TRBJ1-2,TRBV5-1,.,CASSLGSPVGYGYTF
TRBJ2-7,TRBV19,.,CASSPYRGHEQYF
TRBJ2-7,TRBV7-9,.,CASRRSSARLGGEQYF
TRBJ1-1,TRBV5-4,.,CASSLAGGARGTEAFF
TRBJ1-2,TRBV28,.,CASSSPSAFGGYTF
TRBJ1-1,TRBV27,.,CASRTVGRWNTEAFF
TRBJ2-1,TRBV5-1,.,CASSFTSGSSEQFF
TRBJ1-4,TRBV6-4,.,CASSDSFGEKLFF
TRBJ2-5,TRBV5-1,.,CASSPGPPQETQYF
TRBJ2-5,TRBV27,.,CASSLNGGETQYF
TRBJ2-7,TRBV11-2,.,CASSLGRPSRSSYEQYF
TRBJ2-4,TRBV19,.,CASRTSGSKNIQYF
TRBJ2-3,TRBV5-1,.,CASSSLGDRYLTDTQYF
TRBJ2-7,TRBV25-1,.,CASSGNPDEQYF
TRBJ1-2,TRBV16,.,CASSLDGGGLGYGYTF
TRBJ1-1,TRBV30,.,CAWGDRGDTEAFF
TRBJ1-4,TRBV2,.,CASTREVNEKLFF
TRBJ1-5,TRBV5-8,.,CASRHATLKGPFVRPQHF
TRBJ2-5,TRBV7-3,.,CASSFRGRAGETQYF
TRBJ1-5,TRBV6-1,.,CASSTSWNSNQPQHF
TRBJ1-6,TRBV6-5,once,CASSAGTGASPLHF
TRBJ1-2,TRBV28,.,CASSRGLYGYTF
TRBJ2-3,TRBV5-4,.,CASSPGVGRVADTQYF
TRBJ2-1,TRBV6-1,.,CASSETPIYNEQFF
TRBJ2-1,TRBV6-5,.,CASSRGPRPYNEQFF
TRBJ1-1,TRBV5-5,.,CASSPGTPNTEAFF
TRBJ2-3,TRBV9,.,CASSEGRSADTQYF
TRBJ2-1,TRBV7-3,once,CASSLSLAGLYNEQFF
TRBJ1-1,TRBV7-9,.,CASSLSPGLGAGTEAFF
TRBJ1-2,TRBV7-9,.,CASSLGEYYGYTF